These 11 T cell receptor beta chains came from one sample sequenced in a study of blood T cell repertoires in COVID-19. Only in-frame clones appear in the TCRdb table, and some are missing; sequencing was by immunoSEQ multiplex PCR. The profile covers a few hundred thousand clones, with about nine tenths appearing a single time and about 3% taken by the ten largest. The sample was peripheral blood. These receptors were collected from a young woman with active or convalescent COVID-19.

The chain is built from TRBV28 and TRBJ2-7, with D possibly being TRBD1 (8 bases). Per germline, CDR1 MDHEN and CDR2 SYDVKM. The CDR3 totals 15 residues. The V and J ends lost 5 bases and 4 bases respectively, with 18 bases between them. The CDR3, as DNA: TGTGCCAGCAGTCAACAGGGGGGGCGCGGATACGAGCAGTACTTC. This gives the protein CASSQQGGRGYEQYF.

The sample holds one count of this clone. The gene calls are TRBV6-6 and TRBJ1-6; 7 bases line up with TRBD1. V was clipped by 0 bases and J by 5 bases; unmatched bases: 1. There are 15 residues in the CDR3. Germline loops: CDR1 MNHNY, CDR2 SVGAGI (reference sequence). The CDR3 here is CASSYSQGDNSPLHF. For the CDR3, the DNA is TGTGCCAGCAGTTACTCCCAGGGGGATAATTCACCCCTCCACTTT.

The CDR3 spells CASIRGTEQFF. In DNA, the CDR3 is TGTGCCAGCATCAGGGGAACTGAGCAGTTCTTC. This sequence joins TRBV12-3 or TRBV12-4 and TRBJ2-1; TRBD1 is a possible D gene (6 bases). The length of the CDR3 is 11 residues. V lost 7 bases and J lost 9, with 10 bases in between.

The chain carries TRBV27 and TRBJ1-2; D not resolved. The CDR3 spans 13 residues. Germline values: CDR1 MNHEY, CDR2 SMNVEV (reference sequence). V was clipped by 3 bases and J by 9 bases, with 14 bases between them. The CDR3 DNA reads as TGTGCCAGCAGTTTTATGGAGGGAACCCGCTACACCTTC. Encoded protein: CASSFMEGTRYTF.

The genes are TRBV4-1 and TRBJ1-4; D not certain. V lost 0 bases to trimming and J lost 8 bases, with 7 bases between them. The V gene's germline CDR1 is MGHRA and CDR2 YSYEKL. The length of the CDR3 is 13 residues. The CDR3 bases are TGCGCCAGCAGCCAAGATCGAGAAGAAAAACTGTTTTTT. Its protein is CASSQDREEKLFF.

The gene calls are TRBV4-1 and TRBJ2-1; 11 bases match TRBD2. J lost 5 bases, V lost 4 bases, and 7 bases had no gene match. Germline CDR1 and CDR2: MGHRA and YSYEKL. The CDR3 is 16 amino acids. The CDR3, as DNA: TGCGCCAGCAGCCCAATGACTAGCGGGGTTAACAATGAGCAGTTCTTC. It encodes CASSPMTSGVNNEQFF.

The chain recombines TRBV3-1 (or the pseudogene TRBV3-2) with TRBJ1-1; D might be TRBD1 (5 bases). There are 14 residues in the CDR3. With 0 bases removed from V and 8 bases from J, the gap between germline ends came to 13 bases. Germline assignment: CDR1 LGHDT and CDR2 YNNKEL (reference sequence). CDR3 DNA: TGTGCCAGCAGCCAAGAAAGGCCAGGGTGGGAAGCTTTCTTT. It specifies CASSQERPGWEAFF.

The chain uses TRBV29-1 and TRBJ1-3; the match to TRBD1 covers 9 bases. Germline trimming cut 7 bases from V and 4 bases from J; bases unmatched to any gene: 5. The CDR3 extends over 13 amino acids. Germline V gene sequence: CDR1 SQVTM, CDR2 ANQGSEA. CDR3 in DNA: TGCAGCGCAAACAGGGGGCGAGGAAACACCATATATTTT. Protein product: CSANRGRGNTIYF. Full variable domain (rest looked up from reference TRBV29-1 and TRBJ1-3): SAVISQKPSRDICQRGTSLTIQCQVDSQVTMMFWYRQQPGQSLTLIATANQGSEATYESGFVIDKFPISRPNLTFSTLTVSNMSPEDSSIYLCSANRGRGNTIYFGEGSWLTVV.

This chain links TRBV12-5 with TRBJ2-1, with 7 bases fitting TRBD2. CDR1 and CDR2 (germline): LGHNT, FRNRAP. V lost 7 bases, J lost 6 bases, and 6 bases stayed unmatched. The CDR3 loop spans 13 amino acids. CDR3 residues: CASATTSLNEQFF. In DNA, the CDR3 is TGTGCTAGTGCTACGACTAGCCTCAATGAGCAGTTCTTC. The full variable domain, completed using reference TRBV12-5 and TRBJ2-1, is DARVTQTPRHKVTEMGQEVTMRCQPILGHNTVFWYRQTMMQGLELLAYFRNRAPLDDSGMPKDRFSAEMPDATLATLKIQPSEPRDSAVYFCASATTSLNEQFFGPGTRLTVL.

The chain combines TRBV7-3 with TRBJ2-3, with 7 bases aligning to TRBD2. Germline CDR1 is SGHTA and CDR2 is FQGTGA. This CDR3 region has 14 residues. Trimming removed 5 bases from V and 6 bases from J; junction bases left unmatched: 8. The CDR3 loop is CASSPGLVADTQYF. DNA of the CDR3: TGTGCCAGCAGCCCTGGACTAGTCGCGGATACGCAGTATTTT.

The chain couples TRBV30 to TRBJ2-1; TRBD1 matches 7 bases. Looked up from germline, CDR1 is GTSNPN and CDR2 is SVGIG (reference sequence). The length of the CDR3 is 16 residues. J gave up 3 bases and V 2 bases, and 10 bases lay outside the gene matches. CDR3: CAWSHNIGGIYNEQFF. CDR3 bases: TGTGCCTGGAGTCATAACATAGGGGGCATCTACAATGAGCAGTTCTTC.